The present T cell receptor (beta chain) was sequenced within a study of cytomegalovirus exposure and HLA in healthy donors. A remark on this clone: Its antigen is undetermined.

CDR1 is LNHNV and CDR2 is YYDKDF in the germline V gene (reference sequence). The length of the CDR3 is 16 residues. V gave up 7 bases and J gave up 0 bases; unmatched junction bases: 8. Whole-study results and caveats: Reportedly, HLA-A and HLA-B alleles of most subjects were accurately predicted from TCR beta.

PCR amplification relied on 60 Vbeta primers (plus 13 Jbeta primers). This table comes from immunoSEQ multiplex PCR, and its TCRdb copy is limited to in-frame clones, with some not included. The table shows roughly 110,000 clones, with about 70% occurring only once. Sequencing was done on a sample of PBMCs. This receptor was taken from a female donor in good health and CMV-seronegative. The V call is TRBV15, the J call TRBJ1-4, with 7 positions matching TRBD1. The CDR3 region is CATNTGEAATNEKLFF. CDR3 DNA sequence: TGTGCCACCAACACAGGGGAGGCTGCAACTAATGAAAAACTGTTTTTT. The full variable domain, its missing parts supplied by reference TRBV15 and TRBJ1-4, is DAMVIQNPRYQVTQFGKPVTLSCSQTLNHNVMYWYQQKSSQAPKLLFHYYDKDFNNEADTPDNFQSRRPNTSFCFLDIRSPGLGDTAMYLCATNTGEAATNEKLFFGSGTQLSVL.